This T cell receptor beta chain was retrieved from a study of control samples from healthy donors and cancer patients. Produced via immunoSEQ multiplex PCR; TCRdb's table is partial and in-frame only. Altogether 130,000 to 150,000 clones are present, around 90% being singletons, with the ten largest covering 3.2%. Per germline, CDR1 ENHRY and CDR2 SYGVKD. The CDR3 covers 13 residues. J was trimmed by 6 bases and V by 2 bases; bases with no gene match: 3. The TCR originated in a man aged 25-40 years in good health. J is TRBJ2-7 and V is TRBV10-3, with 8 positions matching TRBD2. The specimen sequenced was blood. CDR3 sequence (DNA): TGTGCCATCAGTGAGGGACTAGCCGTCGAGCAGTACTTC. Translated: CAISEGLAVEQYF.